This T cell receptor (beta chain) appears in the sequencing data of a study of patients and donors after allogeneic stem cell transplantation. There are many counts of this clonotype. TCRdb reanalysed the RT-PCR reads using MiXCR and keeps one entry per CDR3 protein. Here the sample spans about 230,000 distinct CDR3 sequences, approximately 14% being singletons. Germline V CDR1 and CDR2: MNHEY, SVGEGT. The CDR3 length is 13 residues. Trimming shortened V by 6 bases and J by 0 bases, and 6 bases separated the two germline ends. The sample consisted of blood, either unsorted or a sorted T cell fraction (not recorded which). The TCR comes from a human donor who was either an allogeneic HSCT recipient or a stem cell or donor lymphocyte infusion donor (not recorded which). It is not recorded whose cells these are; they may come from a transplant donor. V is TRBV6-2 or TRBV6-3 and J is TRBJ2-1; D uncertain. The CDR3 bases are TGTGCCAGCAGGGGCAGCTCCTACAATGAGCAGTTCTTC. This sequence encodes CASRGSSYNEQFF.